This T cell receptor (beta chain) was identified in a study of technical replicates of blood from four donors. Profiling relied on immunoSEQ multiplex PCR, and the TCRdb table lists in-frame clones only, not all of them. The sample contains approximately 70,000 clones, just under 95% of which appear only once. Deletions cut 2 bases from V and 3 bases from J, with 10 bases between. This CDR3 is built from 14 residues. Per the germline V gene, CDR1 is KGHSH and CDR2 is LQKENI. This clonotype originated in a human donor in good health. The V and J genes are TRBV18 and TRBJ1-1; weak D call: TRBD1 (5 bases). Sequencing input: T cells isolated from PBMCs. Here the CDR3 DNA reads TGTGCCAGCTCACCAGGGGGGAAGGACACTGAAGCTTTCTTT. Encoded protein: CASSPGGKDTEAFF. The complete variable domain, with remaining parts taken from reference TRBV18 and TRBJ1-1, reads NAGVMQNPRHLVRRRGQEARLRCSPMKGHSHVYWYRQLPEEGLKFMVYLQKENIIDESGMPKERFSAEFPKEGPSILRIQQVVRGDSAAYFCASSPGGKDTEAFFGQGTRLTVV.